These 28 T cell receptor beta chains were sequenced from one sample in a study of CD8 T cells in ankylosing spondylitis. One entry per CDR3 protein, called by TCRdb with MiXCR from the 5' RACE reads. The data contain some 270,000 distinct CDR3 sequences, roughly 18% of them singletons. Sequencing was carried out using blood, either unsorted or a sorted T cell fraction (not recorded which). The receptors shown here come from a male donor with ankylosing spondylitis or in good health (not recorded which).

The sample holds many counts of this clonotype. This sequence joins TRBV12-3 or TRBV12-4 and TRBJ2-3; unclear D gene. The V gene lost 6 bases and the J gene lost 6 bases, with 10 bases spanning the gap. The CDR3 length is 12 residues. The CDR3 loop reads CASSETGDTQYF. DNA of the CDR3: TGTGCCAGCAGCGAGACTGGGGATACGCAGTATTTT.

This clonotype occurred many times. The CDR3 spells CASSDQPDRDVAKNIQYF. The CDR3, as DNA: TGCGCCAGCAGCGACCAGCCGGACAGGGACGTTGCCAAAAACATTCAGTACTTC. V and J are TRBV5-1 and TRBJ2-4; 8 nucleotides match TRBD1. The CDR3 runs to 18 residues. The trim removed 4 bases at V and 1 base at J, leaving 13 bases unmatched. Germline CDR1 and CDR2: SGHRS and YFSETQ.

The CDR3 sequence: CASSQDEGPLHF. CDR3 nucleotides: TGCGCCAGCAGCCAAGATGAGGGCCCCCTCCACTTT. The chain combines TRBV4-1 with TRBJ1-6; D is undetermined. Germline V lookup: CDR1 MGHRA, CDR2 YSYEKL. This CDR3 comprises 12 residues. With 0 bases removed from V and 13 bases from J, the gap between germline ends came to 7 bases.

The genes are TRBV4-3 and TRBJ2-1; D tentatively fits TRBD1 or TRBD2 (5 bases each). Germline assignment: CDR1 LGHNA and CDR2 YSLEER. This CDR3 is 15 amino acids long. V was trimmed by 4 bases and J by 4 bases, leaving 14 bases between them. For the CDR3, the DNA is TGCGCCAGCAGCCCCGGGACCGAAAAATACAATGAGCAGTTCTTC. The encoded protein is CASSPGTEKYNEQFF.

The chain recombines TRBV20-1 with TRBJ2-5; a weak D match, TRBD1 (5 bases). Germline V gene lookup returns CDR1 DFQATT and CDR2 SNEGSKA (reference sequence). Between the trimmed V and J ends, which lost 2 bases and 2 bases, there was a span of 9 bases. The CDR3 spans 13 residues. CDR3 sequence reads: CSARTTAQETQYF. The CDR3 DNA reads TGCAGTGCTAGAACGACAGCTCAAGAGACCCAGTACTTC.

This clonotype appeared a few times. V is TRBV7-9 and J is TRBJ2-3; a weak D match, TRBD2 (5 bases). The germline V and J ends were trimmed by 5 bases and 1 base, with 13 bases remaining between them. This CDR3 region has 15 residues. CDR1 and CDR2 from the germline V gene are SEHNR and FQNEAQ (reference sequence). The CDR3, as DNA: TGTGCCAGCAGCCCCGGGGTGTCCGGCACAGATACGCAGTATTTT. This translates into CASSPGVSGTDTQYF.

The genes are TRBV20-1 and TRBJ2-1; 10 nucleotides match TRBD2. There are 13 residues in the CDR3. The junction had 5 bases not matched to a gene; V was cut back by 5 bases and J by 7 bases. Germline V gene lookup returns CDR1 DFQATT and CDR2 SNEGSKA (reference sequence). As DNA, the CDR3 is TGCAGTGCTCAAGCGGGAGGGCCGAATGAGCAGTTCTTC. Encoded protein: CSAQAGGPNEQFF.

This clonotype occurred a few times. CDR3 coding DNA: TGTGCCAGCAGCTTAGGGACAGGGAATAACGAGCAGTACTTC. This codes for CASSLGTGNNEQYF. V gene TRBV13 combines with J gene TRBJ2-7, with 7 bases lining up with TRBD1. V lost 0 bases to trimming and J lost 5 bases; unmatched junction nucleotides: 4. Germline CDR1 and CDR2: PRHDT and FYEKMQ (reference sequence). The CDR3 length is 14 residues. The full variable domain, rest sourced from reference TRBV13 and TRBJ2-7, is AAGVIQSPRHLIKEKRETATLKCYPIPRHDTVYWYQQGPGQDPQFLISFYEKMQSDKGSIPDRFSAQQFSDYHSELNMSSLELGDSALYFCASSLGTGNNEQYFGPGTRLTVT.

This chain joins TRBV27 and TRBJ2-3; 8 bases match TRBD2. Trimming at V came to 5 bases and at J to 3 bases, leaving 4 bases not matched to a gene. CDR1 and CDR2 (germline): MNHEY, SMNVEV (reference sequence). The CDR3 totals 14 residues. The chain's CDR3 is CASSRGGRTDTQYF. The CDR3 DNA is TGTGCCAGCAGTCGGGGGGGCCGTACAGATACGCAGTATTTT.

Ten or more counts support this clonotype. DNA of the CDR3: TGCAGCGTTGAAGCCCCAAGCGGTTCCTCCTACAATGAGCAGTTCTTC. This encodes CSVEAPSGSSYNEQFF. The chain combines TRBV29-1 with TRBJ2-1, with D perhaps matching TRBD2 (5 bases). The CDR3 is made up of 16 amino acids. CDR1 is SQVTM, CDR2 ANQGSEA, per germline. V was cut by 1 base and J by 0 bases, with 13 bases left in between.

The rearrangement links TRBV20-1 to TRBJ2-7; D is undetermined. This CDR3 comprises 13 residues. The germline gives CDR1 DFQATT, CDR2 SNEGSKA (reference sequence). Here the CDR3 DNA reads TGCTTCCCGACCATAGGTTTCGTATACGAGCAGTACTTC. Translated, it gives CFPTIGFVYEQYF.

This clonotype was counted only a few times. The chain joins TRBV27 to TRBJ2-7; no firm D call. The germline CDR1 and CDR2 sequences are MNHEY and SMNVEV (reference sequence). V was clipped by 0 bases and J by 3 bases, with 6 bases between them. The CDR3 runs to 13 residues. CDR3: CASSLSWGYEQYF. CDR3 DNA: TGTGCCAGCAGTTTATCGTGGGGCTACGAGCAGTACTTC.

In this sample, this clonotype turned up a few times. The chain recombines TRBV4-2 with TRBJ2-5, with D maybe TRBD2 (6 bases). Germline loops: CDR1 LGHNA, CDR2 YNFKEQ. CDR3 length: 16 amino acids. V shed 1 base and J shed 5 bases, with 17 bases lying between them. The CDR3 nucleotides are TGTGCCAGCAGCCAAGTTGGGGAGGTGTTTGGCGAGACCCAGTACTTC. Encoded protein: CASSQVGEVFGETQYF.

This clonotype was recorded many times. This sequence joins TRBV27 and TRBJ2-1; the D call may be TRBD1 or TRBD2 (5 bases each). This CDR3 region has 16 residues. CDR1 is MNHEY and CDR2 is SMNVEV in the germline V gene (reference sequence). The V gene lost 3 bases and the J gene lost 0 bases, with 12 bases spanning the gap. The CDR3 is CASSLWGYSSYNEQFF. The CDR3 DNA reads TGTGCCAGCAGTTTGTGGGGGTACAGCTCCTACAATGAGCAGTTCTTC.

This chain connects TRBV20-1 to TRBJ1-2; TRBD1 agrees at 8 bases. J was trimmed by 4 bases and V by 0 bases; bases with no gene match: 13. CDR3 length: 17 amino acids. From germline, CDR1 is DFQATT and CDR2 SNEGSKA (reference sequence). The CDR3 bases are TGCAGTGCTAGAGATTCCGAGTCGGGACAGGAACTCTATGGCTACACCTTC. It codes for CSARDSESGQELYGYTF.

The genes are TRBV6-1 and TRBJ2-3, with TRBD2 matching 11 bases. Per the germline V gene, CDR1 is MNHNS and CDR2 is SASEGT. The CDR3 spans 14 residues. V dropped 6 bases and J dropped 4; count of bases not matched to a gene: 3. The CDR3 loop is CASSTSGGPDTQYF. For the CDR3, the DNA is TGTGCCAGCAGCACTAGCGGGGGCCCAGATACGCAGTATTTT.

J is TRBJ2-2 and V is TRBV12-3 or TRBV12-4; no clear D gene. This CDR3 comprises 11 residues. The ends were cut back, 11 bases at V and 1 base at J, with 5 bases in the middle. This CDR3 is CAWGNTGELFF. The CDR3 DNA sequence: TGTGCCTGGGGGAACACCGGGGAGCTGTTTTTT.

The chain links TRBV7-2 to TRBJ2-3, with TRBD2 matching 7 bases. Trimming cost V 5 bases and J 0 bases; bases outside gene matches: 5. The CDR3 sequence is 15 residues long. Germline CDR1 reads SGHTA; CDR2 reads FQGNSA. The CDR3 loop reads CASSTSRESTDTQYF. The CDR3 coding sequence is TGTGCCAGCAGCACCTCGCGGGAGAGCACAGATACGCAGTATTTT.

The rearrangement uses TRBV28 and TRBJ2-3; 11 bases map to TRBD2. This CDR3 has 14 residues. V gave up 3 bases and J gave up 4 bases; unmatched junction bases: 0. CDR1 and CDR2 (germline): MDHEN, SYDVKM. This chain's CDR3 is CASSLGLAADTQYF. CDR3 DNA sequence: TGTGCCAGCAGTTTGGGACTAGCGGCAGATACGCAGTATTTT.

This clonotype was observed a few times. The chain couples TRBV4-3 to TRBJ2-5; D not resolved. CDR1 and CDR2 from the germline V gene are LGHNA and YSLEER. Trimming left V 1 base short and J 5 bases short, with 8 bases between. This CDR3 has 13 residues. The CDR3 DNA follows: TGCGCCAGCAGCCAAGGGCCGCGGGAGACCCAGTACTTC. It encodes CASSQGPRETQYF.

This clonotype was counted only a few times. The gene calls are TRBV12-3 or TRBV12-4 and TRBJ2-2; D unresolved. The ends were cut back, 7 bases at V and 1 base at J, with 10 bases in the middle. The CDR3 is 14 residues long. CDR3 nucleotides: TGTGCCAGCATGGCTCCTCTGAACACCGGGGAGCTGTTTTTT. It specifies CASMAPLNTGELFF.

This clonotype was seen more than once but under ten times. The rearrangement uses TRBV5-1 and TRBJ2-1; possible D gene TRBD2, 6 bases. V lost 3 bases to trimming and J lost 4 bases, with 17 bases between them. Germline CDR1 SGHRS, CDR2 YFSETQ. The CDR3 extends over 16 amino acids. Here the CDR3 reads CASSSRLDPLYNEQFF. The CDR3, as DNA: TGCGCCAGCAGCTCCAGACTAGACCCCTTATACAATGAGCAGTTCTTC.

The V and J genes are TRBV15 and TRBJ2-1; D unclear. Germline CDR1 LNHNV, CDR2 YYDKDF (reference sequence). Trimming pared 3 bases from V and 0 bases from J, leaving 9 bases between. CDR3 length: 15 residues. The chain's CDR3 is CATSSPPSSYNEQFF. In DNA, the CDR3 is TGTGCCACCAGCAGCCCGCCGAGCTCCTACAATGAGCAGTTCTTC.

The J gene is TRBJ2-7, the V gene TRBV6-5, with D hard to call. Trimming cost V 2 bases and J 4 bases, with 12 bases left between them. CDR1 and CDR2 from the germline V gene are MNHEY and SVGAGI. The CDR3 has 14 amino acids. CDR3 sequence (DNA): TGTGCCAGCAGTTACCGTCCTGGGGAATACGAGCAGTACTTC. This encodes CASSYRPGEYEQYF.

This clonotype was observed a few times. The chain is built from TRBV4-1 and TRBJ1-2; a weak D match, TRBD1 (5 bases). Germline V gene data show CDR1 as MGHRA and CDR2 as YSYEKL. This CDR3 contains 14 residues. Trimming pared 4 bases from V and 2 bases from J, leaving 11 bases between. The CDR3 here is CASSPPEGNYGYTF. The CDR3 nucleotides are TGCGCCAGCAGCCCCCCAGAGGGGAACTATGGCTACACCTTC.

Only a few counts were recorded for this clonotype. The J gene is TRBJ2-5, the V gene TRBV4-3, with 11 bases aligning to TRBD2. Germline V gene data show CDR1 as LGHNA and CDR2 as YSLEER. There are 18 residues in the CDR3. The V and J ends lost 0 bases and 5 bases, in that order; junction bases with no gene match: 11. CDR3 sequence (DNA): TGCGCCAGCAGCCAAGATCCGACTAGCGGGACGGCGGGGGAGACCCAGTACTTC. It is translated as CASSQDPTSGTAGETQYF.

The genes are TRBV25-1 and TRBJ1-4; 7 bases line up with TRBD1. This CDR3 has 14 amino acids. Germline CDR1 and CDR2: MGHDK and SYGVNS. After removal of 3 bases from V and 8 bases from J, the junction contained 6 bases not matched to a gene. The chain's CDR3 is CASSEWTGGEKLFF. The CDR3, as DNA: TGTGCCAGCAGTGAGTGGACAGGAGGAGAAAAACTGTTTTTT. Looking up the rest from reference TRBV25-1 and TRBJ1-4 gives the full variable domain: EADIYQTPRYLVIGTGKKITLECSQTMGHDKMYWYQQDPGMELHLIHYSYGVNSTEKGDLSSESTVSRIRTEHFPLTLESARPSHTSQYLCASSEWTGGEKLFFGSGTQLSVL.

The rearrangement uses TRBV29-1 and TRBJ2-1; the match to TRBD2 covers 15 bases. Looked up from germline, CDR1 is SQVTM and CDR2 is ANQGSEA. J gave up 5 bases and V 6 bases, and 5 bases lay outside the gene matches. The CDR3 covers 15 residues. CDR3 protein: CSVRTSGREHNEQFF. In DNA, the CDR3 is TGCAGCGTGAGGACTAGCGGGAGGGAACACAATGAGCAGTTCTTC.